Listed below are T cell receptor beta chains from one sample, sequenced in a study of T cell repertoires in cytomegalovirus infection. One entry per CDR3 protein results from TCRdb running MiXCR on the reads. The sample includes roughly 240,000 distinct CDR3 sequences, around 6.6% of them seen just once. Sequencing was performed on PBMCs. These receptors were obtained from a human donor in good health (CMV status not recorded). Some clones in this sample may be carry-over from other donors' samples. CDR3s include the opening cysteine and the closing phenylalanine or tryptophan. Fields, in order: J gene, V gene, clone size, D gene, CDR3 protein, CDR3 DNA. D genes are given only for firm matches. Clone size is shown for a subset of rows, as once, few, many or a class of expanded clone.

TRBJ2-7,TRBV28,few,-,CASSSPRRGASSYEQYF,TGTGCCAGCAGTTCCCCCAGGAGGGGGGCCAGCTCCTACGAGCAGTACTTC
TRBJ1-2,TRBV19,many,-,CASRFGQSYTF,TGTGCCAGTCGCTTTGGGCAGAGCTACACCTTC
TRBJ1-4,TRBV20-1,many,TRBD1,CSRQGATNEKLFF,TGCAGTCGGCAGGGGGCAACTAATGAAAAACTGTTTTTT
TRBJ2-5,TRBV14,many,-,CASSQERQPQGVGTQYF,TGTGCCAGCAGCCAAGAGCGGCAGCCTCAAGGGGTGGGGACCCAGTACTTC
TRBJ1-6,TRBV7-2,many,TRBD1,CASSLLGTGRSPLHF,TGTGCCAGCAGCTTATTAGGGACAGGGCGTTCACCCCTCCACTTT
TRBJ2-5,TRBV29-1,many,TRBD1,CSVYGQGRETQYF,TGCAGCGTATACGGACAGGGCCGAGAGACCCAGTACTTC
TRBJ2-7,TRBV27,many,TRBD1,CASSSTGGSEQYF,TGTGCCAGCAGCTCGACAGGGGGATCCGAGCAGTACTTC
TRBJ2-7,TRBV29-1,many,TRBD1,CSVVPRDRGTYEQYF,TGCAGCGTGGTCCCTCGGGACAGGGGAACCTACGAGCAGTACTTC
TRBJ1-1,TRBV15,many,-,CATSSDRINTEAFF,TGTGCCACCAGCTCCGACAGGATTAACACTGAAGCTTTCTTT
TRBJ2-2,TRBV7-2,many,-,CASSSRTTAANTGELFF,TGTGCCAGCAGCTCCCGGACAACCGCCGCGAACACCGGGGAGCTGTTTTTT
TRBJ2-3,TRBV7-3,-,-,CASTLGGGLTDTQYF,TGTGCCAGCACTCTGGGGGGGGGCCTCACAGATACGCAGTATTTT
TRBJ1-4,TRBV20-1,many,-,CSAPRWGMNEKLFF,TGCAGTGCTCCTCGGTGGGGAATGAATGAAAAACTGTTTTTT
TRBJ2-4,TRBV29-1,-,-,CSVVLAPTNIQYF,TGCAGCGTTGTGCTTGCCCCCACAAACATTCAGTACTTC
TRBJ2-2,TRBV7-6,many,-,CASSLAGNLNTGELFF,TGTGCCAGCAGCTTAGCCGGGAACCTGAACACCGGGGAGCTGTTTTTT
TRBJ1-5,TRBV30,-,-,CAWSQLNQPQHF,TGTGCCTGGAGCCAGTTAAATCAGCCCCAGCATTTT
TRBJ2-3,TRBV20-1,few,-,CSRLEDFTDTQYF,TGCAGCCGACTAGAGGATTTCACAGATACGCAGTATTTT
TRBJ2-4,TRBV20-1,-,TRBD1,CSATGTELAKNIQYF,TGCAGTGCTACCGGGACAGAACTAGCCAAAAACATTCAGTACTTC
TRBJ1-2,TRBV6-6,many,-,CASRRSGGDGYTF,TGTGCCAGCAGACGTTCAGGAGGGGATGGCTACACCTTC
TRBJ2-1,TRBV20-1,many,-,CSASMGANEQFF,TGCAGTGCTAGTATGGGGGCCAATGAGCAGTTCTTC
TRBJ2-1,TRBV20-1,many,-,CSATPWDTGRDNEQFF,TGCAGTGCTACCCCCTGGGACACGGGGCGAGACAATGAGCAGTTCTTC
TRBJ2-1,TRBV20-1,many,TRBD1,CSARGPGQPSYNEQFF,TGCAGTGCTAGAGGACCGGGACAGCCCTCCTACAATGAGCAGTTCTTC
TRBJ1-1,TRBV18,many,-,CASSREGGTEAFF,TGTGCCAGCTCACGCGAGGGGGGCACTGAAGCTTTCTTT
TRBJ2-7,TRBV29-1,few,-,CSAGGPYYEQYF,TGCAGCGCTGGGGGGCCCTACTACGAGCAGTACTTC
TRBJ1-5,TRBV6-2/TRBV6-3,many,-,CATYGGGGQPQHF,TGTGCCACCTACGGGGGGGGCGGTCAGCCCCAGCATTTT
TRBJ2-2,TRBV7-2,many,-,CASSYPSGAQNTGELFF,TGTGCCAGCAGCTACCCCTCAGGGGCCCAGAACACCGGGGAGCTGTTTTTT
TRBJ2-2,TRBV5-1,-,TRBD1,CASSLAAGTGPGELFF,TGCGCCAGCAGCTTGGCGGCGGGGACAGGCCCCGGGGAGCTGTTTTTT
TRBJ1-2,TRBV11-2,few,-,CASSLDGERYGYTF,TGTGCCAGCAGCTTAGATGGAGAGAGATATGGCTACACCTTC
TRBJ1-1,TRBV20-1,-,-,CSADKRTEAFF,TGCAGTGCTGATAAGAGGACTGAAGCTTTCTTT
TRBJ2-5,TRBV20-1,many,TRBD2,CSAKSGGFETQYF,TGCAGTGCTAAAAGCGGGGGGTTTGAGACCCAGTACTTC
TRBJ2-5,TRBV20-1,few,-,CSASPPGRDEETQYF,TGCAGTGCTAGTCCCCCGGGACGGGATGAAGAGACCCAGTACTTC
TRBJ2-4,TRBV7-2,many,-,CASSSGATLAKNIQYF,TGTGCCAGCAGCTCGGGGGCCACCCTAGCCAAAAACATTCAGTACTTC
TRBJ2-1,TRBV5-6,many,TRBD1,CASSLGGGLDNEQFF,TGTGCCAGCAGCTTGGGAGGGGGCCTGGACAATGAGCAGTTCTTC
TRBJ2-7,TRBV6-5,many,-,CASSYSPGGSYEQYF,TGTGCCAGCAGTTACTCCCCGGGGGGCAGCTACGAGCAGTACTTC
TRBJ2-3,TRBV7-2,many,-,CASSILQATLTWDTQYF,TGTGCCAGCAGCATCCTACAGGCGACCCTCACGTGGGATACGCAGTATTTT
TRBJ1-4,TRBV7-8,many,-,CASSLGVSQLGVNEKLFF,TGTGCCAGCAGCTTAGGGGTCTCCCAGTTGGGAGTAAATGAAAAACTGTTTTTT
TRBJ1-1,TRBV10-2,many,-,CASREGVAAEAFF,TGCGCCAGCAGGGAGGGGGTAGCGGCTGAAGCTTTCTTT
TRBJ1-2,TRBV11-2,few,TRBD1,CASSLVRGQGAEGYTF,TGTGCCAGCAGCTTAGTACGGGGACAGGGGGCTGAAGGCTACACCTTC
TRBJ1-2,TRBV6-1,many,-,CASVGYGYTF,TGTGCCAGCGTCGGGTACGGCTACACCTTC
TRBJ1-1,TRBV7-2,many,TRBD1,CASSGGQLRGNTEAFF,TGTGCCAGCAGCGGGGGACAGTTACGAGGGAACACTGAAGCTTTCTTT
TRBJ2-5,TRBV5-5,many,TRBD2,CASSSAGGGEQETQYF,TGTGCCAGCAGCAGCGCTGGGGGGGGGGAACAAGAGACCCAGTACTTC
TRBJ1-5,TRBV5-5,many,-,CASSLRGVNQPQHF,TGTGCCAGCAGCTTACGAGGAGTGAATCAGCCCCAGCATTTT
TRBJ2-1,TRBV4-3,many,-,CASSQDLRGTYNEQFF,TGCGCCAGCAGCCAAGATTTGCGGGGGACATACAATGAGCAGTTCTTC
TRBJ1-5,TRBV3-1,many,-,CASSQGVDQPQHF,TGTGCCAGCAGCCAAGGGGTTGATCAGCCCCAGCATTTT
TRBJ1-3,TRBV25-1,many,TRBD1,CASSSGQGSGNTIYF,TGTGCCAGCAGTTCGGGACAGGGCTCCGGAAACACCATATATTTT
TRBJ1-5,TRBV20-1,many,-,CSARDLGAGNQPQHF,TGCAGTGCTAGAGATCTAGGGGCCGGCAATCAGCCCCAGCATTTT
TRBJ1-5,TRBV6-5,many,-,CASSYSSTQPQHF,TGTGCCAGCAGTTACTCGAGTACGCAGCCCCAGCATTTT
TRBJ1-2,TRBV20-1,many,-,CSAGRWDGYTF,TGCAGTGCGGGCCGCTGGGATGGCTACACCTTC
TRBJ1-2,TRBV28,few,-,CASSSPTSGLLNYGYTF,TGTGCCAGCAGCTCACCCACCTCGGGCCTTTTAAACTATGGCTACACCTTC